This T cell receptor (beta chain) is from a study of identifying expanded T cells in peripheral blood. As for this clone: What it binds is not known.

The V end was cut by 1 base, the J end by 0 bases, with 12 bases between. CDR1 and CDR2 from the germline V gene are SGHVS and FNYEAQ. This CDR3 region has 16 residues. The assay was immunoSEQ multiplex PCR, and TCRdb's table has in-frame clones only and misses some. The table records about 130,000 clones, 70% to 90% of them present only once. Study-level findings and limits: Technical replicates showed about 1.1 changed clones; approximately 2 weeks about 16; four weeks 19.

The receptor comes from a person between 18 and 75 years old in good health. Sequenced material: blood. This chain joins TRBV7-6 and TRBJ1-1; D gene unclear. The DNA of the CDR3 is TGTGCCAGCAGCTTAGTTCCAGCCGGAATGAACACTGAAGCTTTCTTT. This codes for CASSLVPAGMNTEAFF.